This T cell receptor (beta chain) was identified during a study of blood T cell repertoires in COVID-19. About the research overall: Acute-phase and convalescent COVID-19 samples originated in the United States, Italy and Spain. Nucleic acid was either cDNA or gDNA, and it came from T cells, B-cell-depleted T cells, or PBMCs.

The CDR3 loop spans 13 amino acids. The junction had 7 bases not matched to a gene; V was cut back by 3 bases and J by 12 bases. Methods used by the authors: The assay estimated nucleated cells by amplifying reference gene primers. Only in-frame clones appear in the TCRdb table, and some are missing; sequencing was by immunoSEQ multiplex PCR. V and J calls and clone size are given by that table; D and trimming were obtained from the DNA. There are approximately 300,000 clones in the sample; around 87% occur only once, and 1% lies in the top ten. The origin of this receptor is a man aged 50 or older with active or convalescent COVID-19. Material: peripheral blood. The chain links TRBV12-3 or TRBV12-4 to TRBJ2-1; TRBD1 matches at 8 bases. As DNA, the CDR3 is TGTGCCAGCAGTTTGGGGGAGGACAGGGTGCAGTTCTTC. Protein product: CASSLGEDRVQFF.